Here is one T cell receptor beta chain with its context. This sample is drawn from a study of T-cell reconstitution after alpha-beta-depleted transplantation in children. TCRbeta library construction was performed incorporating unique molecular identifiers. One entry per CDR3 protein, called by TCRdb with MiXCR from the PCR reads. The repertoire includes about 420,000 distinct CDR3 sequences, approximately 10% of them detected once, and 5% to 6.5% sits in the top ten. CDR1 and CDR2 from the germline V gene are MGHDK and SYGVNS. The CDR3 has 13 amino acids. Trimming took off 4 bases at V and 6 bases at J, with 10 bases between the two ends.

The clonotype originates from a human donor who donated a stem cell graft to a child with acute myeloid leukemia. The rearrangement joins TRBV25-1 to TRBJ1-5; a possible D gene is TRBD1 (5 bases). The sample consisted of PBMCs from the stem cell graft donor, taken from the stem cell graft. The CDR3 sequence: CASSAGGPQPQHF. In DNA form, the CDR3 reads TGTGCCAGCAGTGCCGGGGGTCCTCAGCCCCAGCATTTT.